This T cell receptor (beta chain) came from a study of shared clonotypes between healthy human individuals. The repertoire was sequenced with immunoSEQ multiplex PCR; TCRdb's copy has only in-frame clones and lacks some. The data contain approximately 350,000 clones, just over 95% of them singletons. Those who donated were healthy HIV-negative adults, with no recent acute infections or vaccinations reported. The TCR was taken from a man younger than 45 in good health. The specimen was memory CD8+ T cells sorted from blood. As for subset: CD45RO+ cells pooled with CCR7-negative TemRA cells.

The CDR3 nucleotides read TGTGCCAGCAGCAGTCTAGCGGGATTCTCCTACGAGCAGTACTTC. Amino acids: CASSSLAGFSYEQYF. The rearrangement uses TRBV11-2 and TRBJ2-7; 9 bases are a match to TRBD2. Germline CDR1 is SGHAT and CDR2 is FQNNGV. The CDR3 extends over 15 amino acids. Trimming cost V 5 bases and J 0 bases; bases outside gene matches: 5. Drawing the rest from reference TRBV11-2 and TRBJ2-7, the complete variable domain is EAGVAQSPRYKIIEKRQSVAFWCNPISGHATLYWYQQILGQGPKLLIQFQNNGVVDDSQLPKDRFSAERLKGVDSTLKIQPAKLEDSAVYLCASSSLAGFSYEQYFGPGTRLTVT.